The subject of this entry is one T cell receptor beta chain. Its antigen remains unidentified. V lost 7 bases to trimming and J lost 1 base, with 17 bases between them. The CDR3 extends over 16 amino acids. From germline, CDR1 is LGHNT and CDR2 FRNRAP. This sample was taken from a study of T cell responses to AZD1222 COVID-19 vaccine. Study observations and caveats: Increased Spike-specific TCR breadth and depth were observed after two AZD1222 doses.

Libraries were prepared by immunoSEQ multiplex PCR; TCRdb keeps only in-frame clonotypes and omits some of them. Among roughly 70,000 clones, around nine tenths were seen once, and the ten largest hold approximately 6.3%. The sequenced sample was peripheral blood, obtained 28 days after the second dose of the MenACWY control vaccine. The chain combines TRBV12-5 with TRBJ1-5; maybe TRBD1 (5 bases). This sequence was found in an adult who received the MenACWY meningococcal vaccine as a control. The CDR3, as DNA: TGTGCTAGTGCGGGGACGGGCCGGGAGAGCAATCAGCCCCAGCATTTT. It yields the protein CASAGTGRESNQPQHF.